This TCR beta chain was sequenced during a study of beta chain features in type 1 diabetes. About the study: Taken together, all samples contributed 107,917,701 examined sorted cells.

This CDR3 has 17 residues. Per germline, CDR1 SQVTM and CDR2 ANQGSEA. Trimming pared 4 bases from V and 2 bases from J, leaving 24 bases between. Blood was collected once per donor into heparin, averaging approximately 110 mL. A remark on this clone: Antigen unknown.

Study outcomes and limitations: All four CD4+ subsets of Type 1 diabetes patients contained TCRB CDR3s that were moderately but significantly shorter.

Of the isolated RNA, all was reverse transcribed, and so the sequenced material was expressed TCRB transcripts. Method: immunoSEQ multiplex PCR; TCRdb's copy keeps in-frame clones and lacks some. The sample holds fewer than 900,000 clones, about a sixth seen once. The chain uses TRBV29-1 and TRBJ2-7; TRBD1 is a possible D gene (6 bases). Sequenced material: naive CD4+ T cells from blood. The sequence derives from a woman under 30 in good health. The CDR3 sequence is CSVGGYTGKKGTYEQYF. DNA for the CDR3: TGCAGCGTTGGAGGTTATACAGGGAAAAAGGGGACCTACGAGCAGTACTTC.